Listed below are T cell receptor beta chains from one sample, sequenced in a study of blood T cells in healthy people across ages. TCRdb re-called the 5' RACE reads with MiXCR, one entry per CDR3 protein. Of hundreds of thousands of distinct CDR3 sequences detected, approximately 25% appear once; the ten largest clones hold under 9.5%. These data were also filed under a second study, of T cells of mothers and their children.

The sequencing input was blood. The receptors stem from a boy younger than 18 in good health. CDR3s include the opening cysteine and the closing phenylalanine or tryptophan. D genes are given only for firm matches. Expanded clones are given a class, and other clones once, few, many or no size at all.

>16|TRBD1|TRBJ2-5|few|TRBV15
TGTGCCACCAGCAGAGATGGCGACAGGGGGCAAGAGACCCAGTACTTC
CATSRDGDRGQETQYF
>13|NA|TRBJ2-7|few|TRBV7-2
TGTGCCAGCAGCTTTGGGAGACCCTACGAGCAGTACTTC
CASSFGRPYEQYF
>16|TRBD2|TRBJ2-1|few|TRBV5-1
TGCGCCAGCAGCTCCAATGGACTAGCGGCGTACAATGAGCAGTTCTTC
CASSSNGLAAYNEQFF
>12|NA|TRBJ2-5|NA|TRBV7-9
TGTGCCAGTGAGTGGGGGCAAGAGACCCAGTACTTC
CASEWGQETQYF
>16|TRBD2|TRBJ2-3|NA|TRBV5-1
TGCGCCAGCAGCTTGGAACTAGCGGAGGGGACAGATACGCAGTATTTT
CASSLELAEGTDTQYF
>17|TRBD2|TRBJ2-1|few|TRBV18
TGTGCCAGCTCCCCCTCTATCTCGGGACTAGCACCCAATGAGCAGTTCTTC
CASSPSISGLAPNEQFF
>14|NA|TRBJ2-2|NA|TRBV27
TGTGCCAGCAGTTTCCTTTCGAACACCGGGGAGCTGTTTTTT
CASSFLSNTGELFF
>10|NA|TRBJ1-2|few|TRBV29-1
TGCAGCGTTGGCGAGGGCGGCTACACCTTC
CSVGEGGYTF
>14|NA|TRBJ1-4|few|TRBV9
TGTGCCAGCAGCGTATGGAGAGGGGATGAAAAACTGTTTTTT
CASSVWRGDEKLFF
>13|NA|TRBJ2-7|NA|TRBV7-3
TGTGCCAGCAGCTTAATGGGGGCAGACGAGCAGTACTTC
CASSLMGADEQYF
>14|TRBD2|TRBJ2-1|NA|TRBV29-1
TGCAGCGTCCAGACTAGCGGGAGCTACAATGAGCAGTTCTTC
CSVQTSGSYNEQFF
>17|TRBD2|TRBJ2-5|few|TRBV20-1
TGCAGTGCTACACCGGGACTAGCGGGGGTTTCCCAAGAGACCCAGTACTTC
CSATPGLAGVSQETQYF
>16|TRBD2|TRBJ2-1|NA|TRBV5-1
TGCGCCAGCAGCTCTAGCGGGAGAGATCCTTACAATGAGCAGTTCTTC
CASSSSGRDPYNEQFF
>11|NA|TRBJ2-3|NA|TRBV5-1
TGCGCCAGCAGACAGGCAGATACGCAGTATTTT
CASRQADTQYF
>15|TRBD1|TRBJ2-2|NA|TRBV7-2
TGTGCCAGCAGCTCTGATGACAGGGCCGGCGGGGAGCTGTTTTTT
CASSSDDRAGGELFF
>15|TRBD2|TRBJ2-1|few|TRBV27
TGTGCCAGCAGGTTACTAGCGGAGCTCTACAATGAGCAGTTCTTC
CASRLLAELYNEQFF
>15|NA|TRBJ1-2|once|TRBV5-1
TGCGCCAGCAGCTTTGGCCCGGACAGCTCCATCGGCTACACCTTC
CASSFGPDSSIGYTF